The present T cell receptor (beta chain) was sequenced within a study of Ad26.COV2.S vaccination and SARS-CoV-2 variants. Treatment reported: about 20 received Ad26.COV2.S at low or high dose, single or two shots; several received placebo; per-sample allocation not given. At day 63 after the first vaccine or placebo injection, samples were drawn. Profiled with immunoSEQ multiplex PCR; TCRdb holds only in-frame clones, not every one. The data hold 350,000 to 400,000 clones, with 70% to 90% observed a single time. This CDR3 spans 14 amino acids. V gave up 10 bases and J gave up 4 bases; unmatched junction bases: 9. Germline V gives CDR1 MDHEN, CDR2 SYDVKM.

The sequenced sample was peripheral blood, obtained in a trial of Ad26.COV2.S vaccine versus placebo. This chain uses TRBV28 with TRBJ2-3; 9 nucleotides line up with TRBD1. The sequence was obtained from a person aged 18 to 65 who received the Ad26.COV2.S COVID-19 vaccine or a placebo. CDR3 residues: CATEGQGSPDTQYF. The CDR3, as DNA: TGTGCCACCGAAGGACAGGGGAGCCCAGATACGCAGTATTTT.